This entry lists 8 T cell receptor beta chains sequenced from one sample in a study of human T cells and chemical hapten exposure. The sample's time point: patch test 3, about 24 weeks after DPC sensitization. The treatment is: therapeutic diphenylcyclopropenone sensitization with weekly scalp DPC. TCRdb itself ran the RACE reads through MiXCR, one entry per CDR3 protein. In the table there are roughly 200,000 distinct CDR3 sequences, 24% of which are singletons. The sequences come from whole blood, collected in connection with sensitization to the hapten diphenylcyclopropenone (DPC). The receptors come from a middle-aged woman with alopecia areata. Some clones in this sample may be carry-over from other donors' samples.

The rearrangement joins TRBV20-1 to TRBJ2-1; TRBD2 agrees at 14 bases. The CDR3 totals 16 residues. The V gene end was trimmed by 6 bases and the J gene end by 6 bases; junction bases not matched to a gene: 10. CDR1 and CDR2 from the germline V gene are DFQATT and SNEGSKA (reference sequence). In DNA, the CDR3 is TGCAGTGCCCGAGGGACTAGCGGGAGCGAGCGCAATGAGCAGTTCTTC. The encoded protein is CSARGTSGSERNEQFF.

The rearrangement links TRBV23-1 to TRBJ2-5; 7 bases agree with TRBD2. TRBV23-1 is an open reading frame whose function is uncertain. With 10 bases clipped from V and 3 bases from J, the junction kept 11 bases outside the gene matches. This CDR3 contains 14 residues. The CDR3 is CAILESGRKETQYF. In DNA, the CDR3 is TGCGCCATTCTGGAGTCCGGGAGGAAAGAGACCCAGTACTTC.

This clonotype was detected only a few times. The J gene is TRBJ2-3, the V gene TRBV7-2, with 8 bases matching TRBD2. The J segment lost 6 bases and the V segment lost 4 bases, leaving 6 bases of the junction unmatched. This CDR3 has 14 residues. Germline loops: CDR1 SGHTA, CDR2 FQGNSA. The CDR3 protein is CASSSAGASDTQYF. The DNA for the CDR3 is TGTGCCAGCAGCTCAGCGGGAGCGTCGGATACGCAGTATTTT.

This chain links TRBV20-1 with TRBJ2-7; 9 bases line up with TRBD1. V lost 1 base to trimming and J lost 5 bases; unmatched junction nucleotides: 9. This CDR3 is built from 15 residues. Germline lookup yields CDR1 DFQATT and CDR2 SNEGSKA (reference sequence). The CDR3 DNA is TGCAGTGCTAGAGTTACCGGGACAGGGTGGAACGAGCAGTACTTC. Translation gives CSARVTGTGWNEQYF.

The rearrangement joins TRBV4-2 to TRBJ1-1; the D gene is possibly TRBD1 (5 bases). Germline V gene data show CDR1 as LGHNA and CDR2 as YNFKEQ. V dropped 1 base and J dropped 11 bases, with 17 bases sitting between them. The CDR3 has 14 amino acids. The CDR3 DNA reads TGTGCCAGCAGCCAAGTTGCACAGGCGGGGTTGGCTTTCTTT. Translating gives CASSQVAQAGLAFF.

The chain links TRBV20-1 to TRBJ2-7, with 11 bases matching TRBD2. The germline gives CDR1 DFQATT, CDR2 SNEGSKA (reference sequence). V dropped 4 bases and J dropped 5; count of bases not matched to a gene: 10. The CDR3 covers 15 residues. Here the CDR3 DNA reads TGCAGTGCTACGGACTATAGCGGGAGGGCCCACGAGCAGTACTTC. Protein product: CSATDYSGRAHEQYF.

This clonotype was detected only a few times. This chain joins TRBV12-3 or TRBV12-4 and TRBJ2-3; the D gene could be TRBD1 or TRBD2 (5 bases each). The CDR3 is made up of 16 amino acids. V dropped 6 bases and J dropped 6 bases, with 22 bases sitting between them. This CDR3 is CASSPPGLGVRDTQYF. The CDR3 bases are TGTGCCAGCAGCCCGCCGGGTCTGGGGGTTCGGGATACGCAGTATTTT.

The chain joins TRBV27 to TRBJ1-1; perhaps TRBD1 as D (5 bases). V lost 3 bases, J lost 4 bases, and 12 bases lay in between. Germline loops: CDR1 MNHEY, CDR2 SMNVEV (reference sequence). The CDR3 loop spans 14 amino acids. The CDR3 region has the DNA TGTGCCAGCAGTTTCGGCAGGGCGGGCACTGAAGCTTTCTTT. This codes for CASSFGRAGTEAFF.